Below, 19 T cell receptor beta chains from the same sample are listed, as sequenced in a study of T-cell memory formation after mild COVID-19. Using its own MiXCR run on the 5' RACE reads, TCRdb lists one record per CDR3 protein. The data show 110,000 to 150,000 distinct CDR3 sequences, about 23% seen once. The sequenced material came from PBMCs or a T cell subset sorted from them (not recorded which). These receptors originate from an adult woman who had mild COVID-19 (a few samples of this study predate the infection). Cell type and time point are not known.

As concerns this clonotype: Relative to the germline gene, one junction end is altered; a read error may explain this. The chain couples TRBV7-7 to TRBJ2-2, with D maybe TRBD1 (5 bases). In germline, CDR1 is SSHAT, CDR2 FNYEAQ (reference sequence). The CDR3 extends over 14 amino acids. The DNA for the CDR3 is TGTGCTAGCAGCTTAGGAAGGGGAACCGGGGAGCTGTTTTTT. This codes for CASSLGRGTGELFF.

V is TRBV29-1 and J is TRBJ2-7; 7 nucleotides match TRBD2. Germline V CDR1 and CDR2: SQVTM, ANQGSEA. This CDR3 is 15 amino acids long. The V and J ends lost 6 bases and 0 bases, in that order; junction bases with no gene match: 11. The DNA for the CDR3 is TGCAGCGTGCCGGGCCCGGGCGGGAGCTCCTACGAGCAGTACTTC. Its translation is CSVPGPGGSSYEQYF.

This clonotype was seen a handful of times. V is TRBV5-1 and J is TRBJ2-1; 7 nucleotides align to TRBD1. This CDR3 contains 15 residues. Germline V gene data show CDR1 as SGHRS and CDR2 as YFSETQ. Trimming removed 0 bases from V and 3 bases from J; junction bases left unmatched: 3. CDR3 residues: CASSLDQGVYNEQFF. In DNA, the CDR3 is TGCGCCAGCAGCTTGGATCAGGGGGTCTACAATGAGCAGTTCTTC.

The chain links TRBV6-1 to TRBJ2-4; D call uncertain. Germline V lookup: CDR1 MNHNS, CDR2 SASEGT. This CDR3 has 13 residues. The CDR3 here is CGPDEHPKNIQYF. The DNA for the CDR3 is TGTGGGCCTGACGAACACCCCAAAAACATTCAGTACTTC.

The rearrangement joins TRBV7-8 to TRBJ1-1; 7 nucleotides line up with TRBD1. This CDR3 region has 13 residues. CDR1 and CDR2 from the germline V gene are SGHVS and FQNEAQ. After removal of 7 bases from V and 6 bases from J, the junction contained 8 bases not matched to a gene. The CDR3 sequence: CASTSRTGPEAFF. DNA of the CDR3: TGTGCCAGCACCTCCCGGACAGGTCCTGAAGCTTTCTTT.

The chain couples TRBV30 to TRBJ2-7, with D unresolved. This CDR3 is built from 11 residues. Germline V CDR1 and CDR2: GTSNPN, SVGIG (reference sequence). Trimming took 1 base from V and 7 from J, leaving 8 bases between them. Written as DNA, the CDR3 is TGTGCCTGGAGTGACGCCTGGGAGCAGTACTTC. It codes for CAWSDAWEQYF.

This clonotype was seen a few times. The chain is built from TRBV12-3 or TRBV12-4 and TRBJ2-2; 9 nucleotides align to TRBD1. The CDR3 runs to 16 residues. V lost 5 bases to trimming and J lost 5 bases; unmatched junction nucleotides: 9. The CDR3 DNA reads as TGTGCCAGCAGTGCCCAAGGGACAGGGAGGACCGGGGAGCTGTTTTTT. Residues: CASSAQGTGRTGELFF.

The chain is built from TRBV20-1 and TRBJ2-2, with 11 bases lining up with TRBD2. Germline V CDR1 and CDR2: DFQATT, SNEGSKA (reference sequence). The CDR3 consists of 14 residues. The V segment lost 6 bases and the J segment 7 bases; nucleotides outside the gene matches: 7. The DNA for the CDR3 is TGCAGTGCCCTCGCGACTAGCGGGGACGGGGAGCTGTTTTTT. As protein: CSALATSGDGELFF.

This clonotype was observed a handful of times. The chain uses TRBV3-1 and TRBJ2-1; TRBD2 agrees at 9 bases. Losses at the gene ends were 1 base for V and 1 base for J; bases not matched to a gene: 8. Germline V gene data show CDR1 as LGHDT and CDR2 as YNNKEL (reference sequence). CDR3 length equals 18 residues. This chain's CDR3 is CASSQVELAGSSYNEQFF. The CDR3 nucleotides read TGTGCCAGCAGCCAAGTAGAACTAGCGGGTTCTTCCTACAATGAGCAGTTCTTC.

This chain uses TRBV15 with TRBJ2-7; D is tentatively TRBD1 or TRBD2 (5 bases each). Looked up from germline, CDR1 is LNHNV and CDR2 is YYDKDF (reference sequence). CDR3 length: 16 residues. V was trimmed by 0 bases and J by 6 bases, leaving 18 bases between them. The CDR3 loop is CATSRERGAGIFEQYF. CDR3 DNA sequence: TGTGCCACCAGCAGAGAAAGGGGTGCCGGGATCTTCGAGCAGTACTTC.

This clonotype has a handful of counts. V usage is TRBV7-9 and J usage is TRBJ2-7; D remains unclear. The germline V gene encodes CDR1 SEHNR and CDR2 FQNEAQ (reference sequence). This CDR3 is 14 amino acids long. V was shortened by 1 base and J by 3 bases, with 10 bases between the two germline ends. CDR3 sequence: CASSLDGRVYEQYF. The CDR3 bases are TGTGCCAGCAGCTTAGATGGTAGGGTCTACGAGCAGTACTTC.

This clonotype occurred once. The CDR3 reads CASSIGQQETQYF. CDR3 sequence (DNA): TGTGCCAGCAGTATCGGACAGCAAGAGACCCAGTACTTC. The chain employs TRBV6-1 and TRBJ2-5, with D perhaps TRBD1 (6 bases). The V and J ends lost 5 bases and 2 bases respectively, with 9 bases between them. Germline-derived CDR1 and CDR2 are MNHNS and SASEGT. CDR3 size: 13 residues.

The rearrangement joins TRBV6-1 to TRBJ2-1; D tentatively reads TRBD1 or TRBD2 (7 bases each). The V and J ends lost 2 bases and 7 bases respectively, with 12 bases between them. The CDR3 is 14 residues long. Germline CDR1 MNHNS, CDR2 SASEGT. CDR3 loop: CASSELQGGNEQFF. The CDR3 DNA reads TGTGCCAGCAGTGAACTTCAGGGGGGGAATGAGCAGTTCTTC.

The sample holds a few counts of this clonotype. The chain uses TRBV5-6 and TRBJ1-3; TRBD1 agrees at 7 bases. CDR3 size: 16 residues. Trimming at V came to 0 bases and at J to 0 bases, leaving 3 bases not matched to a gene. Germline V gene lookup returns CDR1 SGHDT and CDR2 YYEEEE. The CDR3 DNA reads as TGTGCCAGCAGCTTGGTTGGGGACAGCTCTGGAAACACCATATATTTT. This codes for CASSLVGDSSGNTIYF. Filled out from reference TRBV5-6 and TRBJ1-3, the complete variable domain reads DAGVTQSPTHLIKTRGQQVTLRCSPKSGHDTVSWYQQALGQGPQFIFQYYEEEERQRGNFPDRFSGHQFPNYSSELNVNALLLGDSALYLCASSLVGDSSGNTIYFGEGSWLTVV.

This clonotype showed up just a few times. V and J are TRBV4-1 and TRBJ2-7, with TRBD1 matching 7 bases. Losses at the gene ends were 1 base for V and 4 bases for J; bases not matched to a gene: 7. In germline, CDR1 is MGHRA, CDR2 YSYEKL. CDR3 size: 15 residues. DNA for the CDR3: TGCGCCAGCAGCCAAGTTCAGGGGGAAGGTTACGAGCAGTACTTC. It is translated as CASSQVQGEGYEQYF.

This clonotype was counted a few times. The rearrangement joins TRBV7-9 to TRBJ2-5; D gene unclear. The germline V and J ends were trimmed by 5 bases and 2 bases, with 18 bases remaining between them. CDR3 length equals 16 residues. The germline CDR1 and CDR2 sequences are SEHNR and FQNEAQ (reference sequence). CDR3 sequence reads: CASSPRRRRDQETQYF. The CDR3 region has the DNA TGTGCCAGCAGCCCCCGGAGAAGGAGAGATCAAGAGACCCAGTACTTC.

V is TRBV20-1 and J is TRBJ2-7; D is perhaps TRBD1 (5 bases). There are 13 residues in the CDR3. Trimming stripped 5 bases from V and 3 bases from J, with 14 bases between. Germline lookup yields CDR1 DFQATT and CDR2 SNEGSKA (reference sequence). In DNA form, the CDR3 reads TGCAGTGCTCGAGCAGGGCCCTTCTACGAGCAGTACTTC. It is translated as CSARAGPFYEQYF.

This clonotype has only a few counts. The J gene is TRBJ2-7, the V gene TRBV7-9; the match to TRBD1 covers 8 bases. The CDR3 spans 15 residues. Per germline, CDR1 SEHNR and CDR2 FQNEAQ (reference sequence). The J segment lost 4 bases and the V segment lost 0 bases, leaving 5 bases of the junction unmatched. Here the CDR3 DNA reads TGTGCCAGCAGCTTAGCAGGACAGGGTTTTTACGAGCAGTACTTC. Translated, it gives CASSLAGQGFYEQYF.

The chain recombines TRBV7-9 with TRBJ2-7, with a possible D match to TRBD1 (6 bases). V dropped 5 bases and J dropped 3 bases, with 14 bases sitting between them. This CDR3 spans 14 amino acids. The germline gives CDR1 SEHNR, CDR2 FQNEAQ (reference sequence). CDR3 DNA: TGTGCCAGCAGCCCGACAGGTCTCTACTACGAGCAGTACTTC. Encoded protein: CASSPTGLYYEQYF.